This T cell receptor beta chain was obtained from a study of beta chain features in type 1 diabetes. Study-level results: Patients with type 1 diabetes showed fewer VDJ junction insertions and more deletions. Shortening of TCRB CDR3s, moderate but significant, appeared in all four CD4+ subsets of Type 1 diabetes patients.

This clone was seen only a few times. The antigen is not known. Germline CDR1 and CDR2: SNHLY and FYNNEI. The CDR3 is 14 residues long. V gave up 5 bases and J gave up 4 bases; unmatched junction bases: 6. Every isolated RNA sample was fully reverse transcribed, so sequencing captured expressed TCRB transcripts. Sequenced by immunoSEQ multiplex PCR; TCRdb stores in-frame clones only, minus some. The sample carries around 310,000 clones, around an eighth recorded once. The TCR comes from a woman younger than 30 with type 1 diabetes. Specimen: naive CD4+ T cells from blood. The chain has TRBV2 and TRBJ2-3; 7 nucleotides agree with TRBD2. The CDR3 reads CASSRTSLSDTQYF. In DNA, the CDR3 is TGTGCCAGCAGTAGGACTAGTCTCTCAGATACGCAGTATTTT.